These 18 T cell receptor beta chains came from one sample sequenced in a study of identical twins. TCRdb reanalysed the 5' RACE reads using MiXCR and keeps one entry per CDR3 protein. Of 350,000 to 450,000 distinct CDR3 sequences in the sample, 18% were seen once. Sequenced: naive T cells sorted from blood. These receptors were obtained from a man aged 45-65 years in good health.

The table lists this clonotype with a few counts. The chain links TRBV4-2 to TRBJ1-5, with D unresolved. The V end was cut by 1 base, the J end by 0 bases, with 13 bases between. Germline loops: CDR1 LGHNA, CDR2 YNFKEQ. CDR3 length equals 17 residues. The CDR3 nucleotides are TGTGCCAGCAGCCAAGTCTCCGGGAGACATAGCAATCAGCCCCAGCATTTT. It encodes CASSQVSGRHSNQPQHF.

This clonotype was recorded a few times. This rearrangement joins TRBV5-1 to TRBJ2-7; the match to TRBD2 covers 8 bases. The CDR3 loop spans 16 amino acids. The junction had 17 bases not matched to a gene; V was cut back by 3 bases and J by 9 bases. Looked up from germline, CDR1 is SGHRS and CDR2 is YFSETQ. CDR3 protein: CASSSGRSAGGSAQYF. As DNA, the CDR3 is TGCGCCAGCAGCTCCGGCAGGTCGGCGGGGGGTTCGGCGCAGTACTTC.

This clonotype was seen repeatedly, ten times or more. V is TRBV14 and J is TRBJ1-4; D not certain. The CDR3 totals 15 residues. Trimming shortened V by 4 bases and J by 0 bases, and 9 bases separated the two germline ends. Germline assignment: CDR1 SGHDN and CDR2 FVKESK. CDR3 residues: CASSPRPPTNEKLFF. The DNA of the CDR3 is TGTGCCAGCAGCCCCAGACCCCCAACTAATGAAAAACTGTTTTTT.

The chain links TRBV29-1 to TRBJ2-2, with D maybe TRBD2 (7 bases). CDR3 length: 13 residues. Germline V gene data show CDR1 as SQVTM and CDR2 as ANQGSEA. V shed 7 bases and J shed 5 bases, with 14 bases lying between them. This CDR3 is CSALQGGTGELFF. CDR3 nucleotides: TGCAGCGCCCTACAGGGAGGGACCGGGGAGCTGTTTTTT.

In its sample, this clonotype was seen a few times. This chain links TRBV5-1 with TRBJ2-3, with no clear D. Germline V CDR1 and CDR2: SGHRS, YFSETQ. Trimming left V 0 bases short and J 2 bases short, with 10 bases between. The CDR3 extends over 15 amino acids. In DNA, the CDR3 is TGCGCCAGCAGCTTGGTTGTGGCCACCACAGATACGCAGTATTTT. This codes for CASSLVVATTDTQYF.

The V call is TRBV6-5, the J call TRBJ1-1, with D perhaps TRBD1 (5 bases). Germline V lookup: CDR1 MNHEY, CDR2 SVGAGI. Trimming shortened V by 0 bases and J by 1 base, and 9 bases separated the two germline ends. This CDR3 has 15 residues. The CDR3 loop reads CASSYSRGGNTEAFF. CDR3 nucleotides: TGTGCCAGCAGTTACTCGAGGGGAGGGAACACTGAAGCTTTCTTT.

This clonotype was seen many times. This chain uses TRBV10-3 with TRBJ2-1; either TRBD1 or TRBD2 may fit D (5 bases each). Germline CDR1 and CDR2: ENHRY and SYGVKD. V was cut by 3 bases and J by 4 bases, with 19 bases left in between. The CDR3 runs 17 residues. In DNA, the CDR3 is TGTGCCATCAGTGAACGGGGCAGGGAAGGGAGTTACAATGAGCAGTTCTTC. Its translation: CAISERGREGSYNEQFF.

This clonotype has just a few counts. The chain recombines TRBV12-3 or TRBV12-4 with TRBJ1-6, with D unclear. V lost 5 bases to trimming and J lost 0 bases, with 8 bases between them. The CDR3 consists of 15 residues. The CDR3 coding sequence is TGTGCCAGCAGTCCTAGAAGCTCCTATAATTCACCCCTCCACTTT. Amino acid sequence: CASSPRSSYNSPLHF.

This clonotype was seen at least ten times. V and J are TRBV20-1 and TRBJ1-2; 7 bases line up with TRBD1. CDR1 DFQATT and CDR2 SNEGSKA come from the germline V gene (reference sequence). The CDR3 runs to 14 residues. J lost 6 bases, V lost 3 bases, and 10 bases had no gene match. The CDR3 sequence: CSARDTGVKDGYTF. CDR3 nucleotides: TGCAGTGCTAGGGACACAGGGGTCAAAGATGGCTACACCTTC.

CDR3 nucleotide sequence: TGCAGCGTTGCGCTAATGGGGGGCAATCAGCCCCAGCATTTT. Amino acid sequence: CSVALMGGNQPQHF. This chain links TRBV29-1 with TRBJ1-5; tentative D call: TRBD1 (5 bases). Trimming cost V 4 bases and J 2 bases, with 12 bases left between them. The CDR3 contains 14 residues. Germline V gives CDR1 SQVTM, CDR2 ANQGSEA.

This clonotype was detected many times. This chain joins TRBV10-3 and TRBJ2-1; 9 nucleotides match TRBD2. V trimming: 8 bases; J trimming: 7 bases; junction bases outside the gene matches: 9. The CDR3 contains 14 residues. The V gene's germline CDR1 is ENHRY and CDR2 SYGVKD. The CDR3 reads CAIGSAGGGNEQFF. CDR3 DNA sequence: TGTGCCATCGGTTCGGCGGGGGGGGGTAATGAGCAGTTCTTC.

This sequence joins TRBV20-1 and TRBJ2-2; 13 positions match TRBD2. The V segment lost 6 bases and the J segment 8 bases; nucleotides outside the gene matches: 6. Germline CDR1 reads DFQATT; CDR2 reads SNEGSKA (reference sequence). The length of the CDR3 is 14 residues. The CDR3 reads CSARGLAGIGELFF. Written as DNA, the CDR3 is TGCAGTGCGAGGGGACTAGCGGGGATTGGGGAGCTGTTTTTT.

There are many counts of this clonotype. The V and J genes are TRBV5-1 and TRBJ1-1; D unclear. The germline gives CDR1 SGHRS, CDR2 YFSETQ. The CDR3 spans 15 residues. Trimming pared 0 bases from V and 0 bases from J, leaving 9 bases between. CDR3 region: CASSLGGVMNTEAFF. The CDR3 DNA reads as TGCGCCAGCAGCTTGGGGGGAGTTATGAACACTGAAGCTTTCTTT. Looking up the rest from reference TRBV5-1 and TRBJ1-1 gives the full variable domain: KAGVTQTPRYLIKTRGQQVTLSCSPISGHRSVSWYQQTPGQGLQFLFEYFSETQRNKGNFPGRFSGRQFSNSRSEMNVSTLELGDSALYLCASSLGGVMNTEAFFGQGTRLTVV.

This clonotype was observed a handful of times. The chain couples TRBV20-1 to TRBJ1-4, with TRBD1 identical over 7 bases. The germline CDR1 and CDR2 sequences are DFQATT and SNEGSKA (reference sequence). V was pared by 0 bases and J by 7 bases, with 8 bases of the junction left unmatched. CDR3 size: 15 residues. The CDR3: CSAREGQVGREKLFF. The CDR3 coding sequence is TGCAGTGCTAGAGAAGGACAGGTTGGGCGTGAAAAACTGTTTTTT.

The J gene is TRBJ2-7, the V gene TRBV6-1; the D is unclear. The CDR3 length is 15 residues. Per germline, CDR1 MNHNS and CDR2 SASEGT. Trimming shortened V by 5 bases and J by 2 bases, and 16 bases separated the two germline ends. CDR3 DNA: TGTGCCAGCAGTCCCCTCCGGGCGGAAGCCTACGAGCAGTACTTC. It is translated as CASSPLRAEAYEQYF.

This clonotype was detected a few times. V and J are TRBV4-3 and TRBJ2-1; D perhaps matches TRBD2 (6 bases). The CDR3 consists of 17 residues. Trimming took 2 bases from V and 4 from J, leaving 18 bases between them. CDR1 is LGHNA and CDR2 is YSLEER in the germline V gene. The CDR3 loop reads CASSQSEGSGIYNEQFF. Here the CDR3 DNA reads TGCGCCAGCAGCCAATCCGAGGGTAGCGGAATATACAATGAGCAGTTCTTC.

V is TRBV20-1 and J is TRBJ2-3; perhaps TRBD1 as D (6 bases). CDR3 length: 14 amino acids. V dropped 5 bases and J dropped 0 bases, with 12 bases sitting between them. CDR1 and CDR2 (germline): DFQATT, SNEGSKA (reference sequence). DNA of the CDR3: TGCAGTGCTGCCAGGGGCCCCAGCACAGATACGCAGTATTTT. This sequence encodes CSAARGPSTDTQYF.

This clonotype was found a few times. The genes are TRBV20-1 and TRBJ1-6; D not resolved. Germline V lookup: CDR1 DFQATT, CDR2 SNEGSKA (reference sequence). This CDR3 is 13 amino acids long. V dropped 3 bases and J dropped 6 bases, with 9 bases sitting between them. The CDR3 DNA reads TGCAGTGCTAGGACACAGTCTAATTCACCCCTCCACTTT. Protein: CSARTQSNSPLHF.